This record concerns one T cell receptor (beta chain) sequence. The target antigen is unknown. The CDR3 has 14 residues. Germline assignment: CDR1 SGDLS and CDR2 YYNGEE. Trimming removed 0 bases at V and 6 bases at J, with 13 bases between. The data were produced by immunoSEQ multiplex PCR, yet TCRdb's version contains in-frame clones alone and is incomplete. Here the sample spans around 110,000 clones, 87% being singletons. This record belongs to a study of T cell responses to AZD1222 COVID-19 vaccine. Study-wide background: Combined were second doses at about 4 or about 12 weeks. Study observations and caveats: Only after the peak T cell response were repertoires sampled. Donors were chiefly white British, with a greater number of females, and clonal diversity was perhaps underestimated.

The TCR comes from an adult in good health. The sequencing used peripheral blood, collected on day 0 of AZD1222 vaccination. The chain joins TRBV9 to TRBJ2-7; D unclear. The CDR3: CASSVGDSLGEQYF. In DNA form, the CDR3 reads TGTGCCAGCAGCGTAGGCGATAGTTTAGGCGAGCAGTACTTC.